Here is one TCR beta chain with its context. The data were obtained in a study of chemoradiotherapy in HPV16-positive cancers. Assay used: immunoSEQ multiplex PCR; TCRdb lists only in-frame clones, some missing. The sample records tens of thousands of clones, roughly 92% being singletons. Germline CDR1 is MDHEN and CDR2 is SYDVKM. This CDR3 is built from 14 residues. V lost 8 bases to trimming and J lost 4 bases, with 15 bases between them. The receptor's source is a human donor with HPV-associated anogenital cancer. This specimen consisted of blood, obtained from a patient who underwent chemoradiotherapy. The V call is TRBV28, the J call TRBJ2-1; TRBD1 might be the D (7 bases). CDR3 region: CASFLRGAYNEQFF. As DNA, the CDR3 is TGTGCCAGCTTCCTCAGGGGGGCGTACAATGAGCAGTTCTTC.